The next 10 T cell receptor beta chains were all read from a single sample in a study of T cells after yellow fever vaccination. TCRdb re-called the 5' RACE reads with MiXCR, one entry per CDR3 protein. The top ten hold roughly a sixth of the sample, which has approximately 300,000 distinct CDR3 sequences, 6.5% to 8.5% seen once. The sample here was PBMCs, taken more than 40 days after the first yellow fever vaccination. Receptors originate from a man aged 18 to 30 who received the YFV17D yellow fever vaccine.

The chain uses TRBV6-1 and TRBJ1-2, with 7 bases aligning to TRBD1. Germline CDR1 MNHNS, CDR2 SASEGT. The CDR3 spans 15 residues. The J segment lost 4 bases and the V segment lost 2 bases, leaving 7 bases of the junction unmatched. CDR3 nucleotide sequence: TGTGCCAGCAGTGAAAACAGGGGCATTGGCTATGGCTACACCTTC. Translation: CASSENRGIGYGYTF.

This clonotype was seen ten or more times. This rearrangement joins TRBV7-2 to TRBJ2-5; 8 bases are a match to TRBD1. The CDR3 loop spans 14 amino acids. The V segment lost 5 bases and the J segment 4 bases; nucleotides outside the gene matches: 6. Germline V gene data show CDR1 as SGHTA and CDR2 as FQGNSA. The CDR3 loop is CASSPDRGRETQYF. The CDR3 DNA follows: TGTGCCAGCAGCCCTGACAGGGGAAGAGAGACCCAGTACTTC.

This clonotype was counted only a few times. CDR3 sequence reads: CASSLVKTSGADTQYF. In DNA form, the CDR3 reads TGTGCCAGCAGCTTGGTTAAGACTAGCGGCGCAGATACGCAGTATTTT. The V and J genes are TRBV5-6 and TRBJ2-3; 9 bases match TRBD2. This CDR3 has 16 residues. Germline CDR1 SGHDT, CDR2 YYEEEE. Germline trimming cut 0 bases from V and 4 bases from J; bases unmatched to any gene: 6.

This clonotype has only a few counts. The V and J genes are TRBV7-9 and TRBJ1-4, with 7 bases lining up with TRBD1. This CDR3 spans 17 amino acids. V was clipped by 4 bases and J by 0 bases; unmatched bases: 8. Germline V gene sequence: CDR1 SEHNR, CDR2 FQNEAQ (reference sequence). The CDR3 nucleotides read TGTGCCAGCAGCTCCGGGACAGCTATCCCAACTAATGAAAAACTGTTTTTT. Translating it yields CASSSGTAIPTNEKLFF.

The chain uses TRBV6-1 and TRBJ2-1; D may be TRBD1 or TRBD2 (6 bases each). Germline loops: CDR1 MNHNS, CDR2 SASEGT. This CDR3 spans 16 amino acids. The germline V and J ends were trimmed by 7 bases and 13 bases, with 29 bases remaining between them. The CDR3 nucleotides read TGTGCCAGCACCCCTAGAGGGGGGCCCCGGAATGTTGGCCAGTTCTTC. Translated, it gives CASTPRGGPRNVGQFF.

This clonotype appeared many times. This rearrangement joins TRBV12-3 or TRBV12-4 to TRBJ1-2, with 7 nucleotides matching TRBD1. J lost 4 bases, V lost 6 bases, and 11 bases had no gene match. CDR3 length equals 15 residues. As DNA, the CDR3 is TGTGCCAGCAGCCTTCTGGGACAGACATTCTATGGCTACACCTTC. This sequence encodes CASSLLGQTFYGYTF.

J is TRBJ2-5 and V is TRBV7-2; D is unclear. V was pared by 0 bases and J by 3 bases, with 5 bases between. The CDR3 contains 13 residues. Looked up from germline, CDR1 is SGHTA and CDR2 is FQGNSA. CDR3 DNA: TGTGCCAGCAGCTTAGCGGACGAAGAGACCCAGTACTTC. It specifies CASSLADEETQYF. The full variable domain, in which reference TRBV7-2 and TRBJ2-5 provide the parts outside the CDR3, is GAGVSQSPSNKVTEKGKDVELRCDPISGHTALYWYRQSLGQGLEFLIYFQGNSAPDKSGLPSDRFSAERTGGSVSTLTIQRTQQEDSAVYLCASSLADEETQYFGPGTRLLVL.

The table lists this clonotype with many counts. The chain links TRBV6-5 to TRBJ1-4; possible D gene TRBD1, 5 bases. V lost 5 bases and J 8 bases, leaving 18 bases between the germline ends. Germline V lookup: CDR1 MNHEY, CDR2 SVGAGI. The CDR3 spans 15 residues. The CDR3: CASSDSRGVKEKLFF. CDR3 in DNA: TGTGCCAGCAGTGATTCGAGGGGAGTAAAGGAAAAACTGTTTTTT.

The chain carries TRBV30 and TRBJ2-5; no definite D call. Germline CDR1 GTSNPN, CDR2 SVGIG (reference sequence). The CDR3 totals 12 residues. V was shortened by 3 bases and J by 5 bases, with 10 bases between the two germline ends. This chain's CDR3 is CAWRGLRETQYF. The CDR3 nucleotides are TGTGCCTGGAGGGGGTTACGGGAGACCCAGTACTTC.

There are many counts of this clonotype. The CDR3 here is CASRGVSSYEQYF. CDR3 nucleotide sequence: TGTGCCAGCCGGGGAGTTAGTTCCTACGAGCAGTACTTC. The V gene is TRBV12-3 or TRBV12-4, the J gene TRBJ2-7; weak D call: TRBD2 (5 bases). V was clipped by 8 bases and J by 1 base, with 12 bases between them. The CDR3 totals 13 residues.